Sequencing of this T cell receptor (beta chain) was carried out in a study of shared clonotypes between healthy human individuals. V was pared by 3 bases and J by 6 bases, with 12 bases between. The germline V gene has CDR1 MNHEY and CDR2 SVGAGI. The CDR3 extends over 13 amino acids. Sequencing used immunoSEQ multiplex PCR; TCRdb keeps in-frame clones, though not all of them. The profile shows 650,000 to 800,000 clones, about 91% of them singletons. As defined, naive CD8 cells were CD45RO-negative and positively selected for CCR7, with terminally differentiated effector memory CD45RA+ cells excluded. Nashville, Tennessee was home to all donors, each a Caucasian adult.

The chain carries TRBV6-5 and TRBJ2-7, with D hard to call. The sequence derives from a young man in good health. Sequencing was performed on naive CD8+ T cells sorted from blood. The CDR3 DNA sequence: TGTGCCAGCAGTTATAATCATTCTCCCGAGCAGTACTTC. Residues: CASSYNHSPEQYF.